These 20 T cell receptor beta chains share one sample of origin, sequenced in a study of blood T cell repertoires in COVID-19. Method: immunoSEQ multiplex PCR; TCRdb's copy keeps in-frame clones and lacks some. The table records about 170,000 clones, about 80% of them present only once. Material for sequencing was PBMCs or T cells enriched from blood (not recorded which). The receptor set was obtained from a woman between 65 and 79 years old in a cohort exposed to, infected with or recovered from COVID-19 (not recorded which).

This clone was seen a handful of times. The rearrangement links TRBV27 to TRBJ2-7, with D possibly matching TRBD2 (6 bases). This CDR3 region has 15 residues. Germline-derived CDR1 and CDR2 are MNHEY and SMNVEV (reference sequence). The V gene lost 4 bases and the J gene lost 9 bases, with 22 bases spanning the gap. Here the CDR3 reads CASSSGSSGRVAQYF. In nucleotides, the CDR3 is TGTGCCAGCAGTTCGGGTAGTAGCGGAAGAGTGGCGCAGTACTTC.

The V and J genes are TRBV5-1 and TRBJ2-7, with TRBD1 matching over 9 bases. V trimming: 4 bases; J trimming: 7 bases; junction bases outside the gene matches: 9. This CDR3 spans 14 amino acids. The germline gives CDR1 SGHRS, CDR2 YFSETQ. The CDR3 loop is CASSPGTGQREQYF. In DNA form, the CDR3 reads TGCGCCAGCAGCCCCGGGACAGGGCAGAGAGAGCAGTACTTC.

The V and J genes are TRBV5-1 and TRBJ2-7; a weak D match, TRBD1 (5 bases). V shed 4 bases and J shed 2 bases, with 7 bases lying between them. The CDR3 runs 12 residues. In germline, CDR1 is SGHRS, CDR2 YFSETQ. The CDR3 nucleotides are TGCGCCAGCAGCCCGGACACCTACGAGCAGTACTTC. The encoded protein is CASSPDTYEQYF.

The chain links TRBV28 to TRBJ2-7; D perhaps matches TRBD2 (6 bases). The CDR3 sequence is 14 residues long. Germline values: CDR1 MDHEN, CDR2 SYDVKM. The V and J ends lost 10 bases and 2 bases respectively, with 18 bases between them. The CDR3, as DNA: TGTGCCACCGGGAGACCGCCGTATACCTACGAGCAGTACTTC. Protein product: CATGRPPYTYEQYF.

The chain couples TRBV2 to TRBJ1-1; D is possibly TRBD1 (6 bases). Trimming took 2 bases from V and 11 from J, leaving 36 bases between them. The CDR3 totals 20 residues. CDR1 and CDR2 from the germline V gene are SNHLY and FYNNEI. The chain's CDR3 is CASSELRFCVGATQKTCAFF. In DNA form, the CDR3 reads TGTGCCAGCAGTGAACTCCGGTTTTGTGTGGGGGCCACGCAAAAGACCTGTGCTTTCTTT.

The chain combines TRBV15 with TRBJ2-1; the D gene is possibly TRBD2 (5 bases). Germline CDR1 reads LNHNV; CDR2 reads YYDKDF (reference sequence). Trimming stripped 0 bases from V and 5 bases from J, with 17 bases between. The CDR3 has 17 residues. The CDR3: CATSRESGWLDHNEQFF. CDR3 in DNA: TGTGCCACCAGCAGAGAAAGCGGCTGGCTTGACCACAATGAGCAGTTCTTC.

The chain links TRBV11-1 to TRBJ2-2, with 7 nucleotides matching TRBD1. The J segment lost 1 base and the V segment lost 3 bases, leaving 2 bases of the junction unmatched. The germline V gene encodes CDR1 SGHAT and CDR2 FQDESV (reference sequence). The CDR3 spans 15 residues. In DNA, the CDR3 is TGTGCCAGCAGCTTGAGGACAGGGAACACCGGGGAGCTGTTTTTT. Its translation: CASSLRTGNTGELFF.

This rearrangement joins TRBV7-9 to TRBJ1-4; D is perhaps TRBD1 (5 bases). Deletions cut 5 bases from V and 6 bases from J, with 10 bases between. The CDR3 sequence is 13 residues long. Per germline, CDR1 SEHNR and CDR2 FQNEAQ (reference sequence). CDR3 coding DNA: TGTGCCAGCAGCCAGTGGGGGGATGAAAAACTGTTTTTT. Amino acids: CASSQWGDEKLFF.

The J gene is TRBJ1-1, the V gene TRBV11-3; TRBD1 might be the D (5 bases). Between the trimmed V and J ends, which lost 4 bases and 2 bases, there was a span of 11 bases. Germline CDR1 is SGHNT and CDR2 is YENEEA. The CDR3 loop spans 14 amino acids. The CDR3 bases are TGTGCCAGCAGCTGGGGCGGATCAAACACTGAAGCTTTCTTT. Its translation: CASSWGGSNTEAFF.

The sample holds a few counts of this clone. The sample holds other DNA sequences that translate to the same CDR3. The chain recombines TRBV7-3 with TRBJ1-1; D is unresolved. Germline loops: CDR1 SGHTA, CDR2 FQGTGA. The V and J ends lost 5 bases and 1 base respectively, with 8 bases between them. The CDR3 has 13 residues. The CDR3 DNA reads TGTGCCAGCAGCCTTCAGGCGAACACTGAAGCTTTCTTT. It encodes CASSLQANTEAFF.

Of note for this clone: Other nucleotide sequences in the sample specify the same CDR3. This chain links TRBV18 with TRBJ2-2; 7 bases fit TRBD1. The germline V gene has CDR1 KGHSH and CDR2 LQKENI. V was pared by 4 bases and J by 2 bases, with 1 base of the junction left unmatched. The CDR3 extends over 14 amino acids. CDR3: CASSQGANTGELFF. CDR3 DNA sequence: TGTGCCAGCTCACAGGGGGCCAACACCGGGGAGCTGTTTTTT. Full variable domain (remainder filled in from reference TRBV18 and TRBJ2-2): NAGVMQNPRHLVRRRGQEARLRCSPMKGHSHVYWYRQLPEEGLKFMVYLQKENIIDESGMPKERFSAEFPKEGPSILRIQQVVRGDSAAYFCASSQGANTGELFFGEGSRLTVL.

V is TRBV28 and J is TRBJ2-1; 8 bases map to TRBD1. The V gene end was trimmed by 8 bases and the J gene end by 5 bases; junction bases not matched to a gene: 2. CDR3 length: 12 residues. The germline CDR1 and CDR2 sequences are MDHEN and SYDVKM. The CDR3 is CASRTGNNEQFF. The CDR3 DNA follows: TGTGCCAGCCGGACAGGGAACAATGAGCAGTTCTTC.

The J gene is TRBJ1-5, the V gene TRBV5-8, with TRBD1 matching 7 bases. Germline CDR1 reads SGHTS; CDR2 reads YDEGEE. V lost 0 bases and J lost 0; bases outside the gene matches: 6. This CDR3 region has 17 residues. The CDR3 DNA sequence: TGTGCCAGCAGCTTGGAGAGAGGGGGCCATAGCAATCAGCCCCAGCATTTT. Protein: CASSLERGGHSNQPQHF.

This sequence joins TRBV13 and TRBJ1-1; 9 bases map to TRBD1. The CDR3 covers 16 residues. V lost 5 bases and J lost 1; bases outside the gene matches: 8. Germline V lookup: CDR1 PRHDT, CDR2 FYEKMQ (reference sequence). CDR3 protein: CASSPGQGGGNTEAFF. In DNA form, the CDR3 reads TGTGCCAGCAGCCCGGGACAGGGAGGGGGGAACACTGAAGCTTTCTTT.

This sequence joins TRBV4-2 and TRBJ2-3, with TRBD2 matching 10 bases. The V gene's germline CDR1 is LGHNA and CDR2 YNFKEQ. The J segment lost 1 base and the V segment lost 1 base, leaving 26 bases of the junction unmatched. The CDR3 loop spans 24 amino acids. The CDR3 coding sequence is TGTGCCAGCAGCCAAGTTAGGGTCTCTGTAACGCTAGCGGGAGAGGGGCGGGGCACAGATACGCAGTATTTT. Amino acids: CASSQVRVSVTLAGEGRGTDTQYF.

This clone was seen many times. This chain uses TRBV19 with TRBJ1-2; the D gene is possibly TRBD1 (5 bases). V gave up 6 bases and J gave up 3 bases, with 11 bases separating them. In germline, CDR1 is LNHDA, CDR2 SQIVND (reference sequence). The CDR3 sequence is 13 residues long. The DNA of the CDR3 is TGTGCCAGTAGACAGACAGAGTACTATGGCTACACCTTC. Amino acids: CASRQTEYYGYTF.

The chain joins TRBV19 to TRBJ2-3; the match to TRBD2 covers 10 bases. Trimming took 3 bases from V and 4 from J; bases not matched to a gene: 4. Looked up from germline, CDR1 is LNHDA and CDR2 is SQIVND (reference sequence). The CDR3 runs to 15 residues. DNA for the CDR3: TGTGCCAGTAGTATCACAGCGGGAGGGGCAGATACGCAGTATTTT. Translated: CASSITAGGADTQYF.

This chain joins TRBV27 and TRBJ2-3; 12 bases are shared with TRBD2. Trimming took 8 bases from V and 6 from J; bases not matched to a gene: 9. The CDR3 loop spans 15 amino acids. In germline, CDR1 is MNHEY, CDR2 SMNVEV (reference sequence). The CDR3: CASGLAGGPWDTQYF. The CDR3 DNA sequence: TGTGCCAGCGGCCTAGCGGGAGGGCCGTGGGATACGCAGTATTTT.

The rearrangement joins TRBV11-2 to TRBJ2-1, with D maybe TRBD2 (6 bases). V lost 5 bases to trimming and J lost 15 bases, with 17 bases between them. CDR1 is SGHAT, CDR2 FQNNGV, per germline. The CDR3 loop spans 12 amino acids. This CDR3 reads CASSTNAAAGFF. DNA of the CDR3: TGTGCCAGCAGCACTAATGCAGCAGCGGGGTTCTTC. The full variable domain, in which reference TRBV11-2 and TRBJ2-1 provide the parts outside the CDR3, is EAGVAQSPRYKIIEKRQSVAFWCNPISGHATLYWYQQILGQGPKLLIQFQNNGVVDDSQLPKDRFSAERLKGVDSTLKIQPAKLEDSAVYLCASSTNAAAGFFGPGTRLTVL.

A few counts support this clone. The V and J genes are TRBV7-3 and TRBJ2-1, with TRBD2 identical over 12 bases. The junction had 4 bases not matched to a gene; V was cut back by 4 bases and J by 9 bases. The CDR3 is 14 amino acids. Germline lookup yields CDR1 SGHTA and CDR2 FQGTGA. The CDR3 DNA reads TGTGCCAGCAGCTCAACACTAGCGGGGGGTGAGCAGTTCTTC. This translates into CASSSTLAGGEQFF.